The 9 T cell receptor beta chains presented below share a single source sample, sequenced in a study of shared clonotypes between healthy human individuals. The table came from immunoSEQ multiplex PCR; TCRdb's copy has only in-frame clones and leaves some out. This table has millions of clones, 85% to 95% appearing once. The specimen was naive CD4+ T cells from PBMCs. Indicated subset: CD45RA+ positively selected. The receptor source for this set is a man between 18 and 35 years old in good health. Some clones in this sample may be carry-over from other donors' samples.

The gene calls are TRBV5-4 and TRBJ2-7; 7 nucleotides align to TRBD1. V was pared by 0 bases and J by 7 bases, with 4 bases of the junction left unmatched. Germline-derived CDR1 and CDR2 are SGHNT and YYREEE (reference sequence). CDR3 length: 13 amino acids. CDR3 sequence (DNA): TGTGCCAGCAGCTTGGCCCAGACAGGGGAGCAGTACTTC. It translates to CASSLAQTGEQYF. The whole variable domain, remainder taken from reference TRBV5-4 and TRBJ2-7, is ETGVTQSPTHLIKTRGQQVTLRCSSQSGHNTVSWYQQALGQGPQFIFQYYREEENGRGNFPPRFSGLQFPNYSSELNVNALELDDSALYLCASSLAQTGEQYFGPGTRLTVT.

The rearrangement uses TRBV5-1 and TRBJ2-3; TRBD1 might be the D (6 bases). Germline lookup yields CDR1 SGHRS and CDR2 YFSETQ. CDR3 length: 13 residues. V was pared by 6 bases and J by 4 bases, with 12 bases between. The CDR3 nucleotides read TGCGCCAGCAATCTACAGGGTTCAGATACGCAGTATTTT. Its translation is CASNLQGSDTQYF.

The CDR3 loop reads CASLNLGRANTGELFF. CDR3 nucleotide sequence: TGTGCCAGCCTCAACCTCGGACGTGCGAACACCGGGGAGCTGTTTTTT. The V gene is TRBV7-8, the J gene TRBJ2-2; no definite D call. The CDR3 length is 16 residues. CDR1 SGHVS and CDR2 FQNEAQ come from the germline V gene. V lost 8 bases to trimming and J lost 0 bases, with 16 bases between them.

The chain joins TRBV7-9 to TRBJ2-1, with D maybe TRBD2 (6 bases). CDR1 SEHNR and CDR2 FQNEAQ come from the germline V gene (reference sequence). There are 18 residues in the CDR3. The V end lost 0 bases, the J end lost 4 bases, and 19 bases lay between the germline ends. The CDR3 DNA is TGTGCCAGCAGCTTAGCGCGTATAGGGACTCTTGGTTACAATGAGCAGTTCTTC. It is translated as CASSLARIGTLGYNEQFF.

The chain is built from TRBV7-3 and TRBJ1-2, with 8 bases fitting TRBD1. Germline V lookup: CDR1 SGHTA, CDR2 FQGTGA. This CDR3 has 14 residues. V shed 5 bases, J shed 5 bases, and the junction held 7 bases outside the gene matches. The DNA for the CDR3 is TGTGCCAGCAGCGCCTCCGGGACAGGTTATGGCTACACCTTC. Protein sequence: CASSASGTGYGYTF.

V and J are TRBV7-9 and TRBJ1-4; TRBD1 aligns across 7 bases. V was pared by 1 base and J by 5 bases, with 7 bases of the junction left unmatched. The CDR3 is 16 residues long. In germline, CDR1 is SEHNR, CDR2 FQNEAQ (reference sequence). CDR3 in amino acids: CASSLVTTGKNEKLFF. CDR3 nucleotide sequence: TGTGCCAGCAGCTTAGTTACGACAGGGAAAAATGAAAAACTGTTTTTT.

The V and J genes are TRBV7-3 and TRBJ2-3; D remains unclear. V was cut by 4 bases and J by 4 bases, with 12 bases left in between. CDR3 length equals 14 residues. CDR1 is SGHTA, CDR2 FQGTGA, per germline. As DNA, the CDR3 is TGTGCCAGCAGCTGGCTCGGGCAGGCAGATACGCAGTATTTT. It codes for CASSWLGQADTQYF. Using reference TRBV7-3 and TRBJ2-3 for the parts outside the CDR3, the full variable domain is GAGVSQTPSNKVTEKGKYVELRCDPISGHTALYWYRQSLGQGPEFLIYFQGTGAADDSGLPNDRFFAVRPEGSVSTLKIQRTERGDSAVYLCASSWLGQADTQYFGPGTRLTVL.

Points on this clone: The same CDR3 also results from other DNA sequences found in this sample. The rearrangement joins TRBV28 to TRBJ1-5; D unresolved. CDR3 length: 14 amino acids. Trimming took off 1 base at V and 5 bases at J, with 9 bases between the two ends. From germline, CDR1 is MDHEN and CDR2 SYDVKM. Here the CDR3 DNA reads TGTGCCAGCAGTTTATTTGGCCGAGATCAGCCCCAGCATTTT. It codes for CASSLFGRDQPQHF.

A remark on this clone: At the DNA level, this CDR3 is encoded by other sequences in the same sample as well. The chain joins TRBV11-2 to TRBJ1-3, with no clear D. Germline V CDR1 and CDR2: SGHAT, FQNNGV. This CDR3 region has 10 residues. Trimming pared 5 bases from V and 4 bases from J, leaving 0 bases between. The DNA for the CDR3 is TGTGCCAGCAGCGGAAACACCATATATTTT. It translates to CASSGNTIYF.